Sequencing of this T cell receptor (beta chain) was carried out in a study of blood T cell repertoires in COVID-19. This table comes from immunoSEQ multiplex PCR, and its TCRdb copy is limited to in-frame clones, with some not included. The table records 260,000 or so clones, approximately 83% of them present only once. Source material: PBMCs or T cells enriched from blood (not recorded which). The source is a woman in her forties who had been exposed to COVID-19.

The CDR3 sequence is CASSKTGMNTEAFF. The CDR3 DNA is TGTGCCAGTAGTAAGACAGGTATGAACACTGAAGCTTTCTTT. The chain joins TRBV19 to TRBJ1-1, with a possible D match to TRBD1 (6 bases). The CDR3 loop spans 14 amino acids. Trimming took 4 bases from V and 0 from J, leaving 9 bases between them. Germline values: CDR1 LNHDA, CDR2 SQIVND (reference sequence).